The rows below give T cell receptor beta chains drawn from one sample of a study of blood T cells in healthy people across ages. A single record per CDR3 protein comes from TCRdb applying MiXCR to the 5' RACE reads. The sample shows around 710,000 distinct CDR3 sequences, roughly 41% of them seen only once. What was sequenced was blood. All receptors come from a woman aged 55-70 years in good health. CDR3s include the opening cysteine and the closing phenylalanine or tryptophan. A D gene is named only where the DNA matches it firmly. Clone size, where shown, is once, few, many, or a class for clones that have expanded.

j_call,v_call,clone_size,d_call,cdr3_aa,cdr3_nt
TRBJ2-3,TRBV6-5,few,TRBD1,CASSPGTGGIDTQYF,TGTGCCAGCAGCCCTGGGACAGGGGGGATCGATACGCAGTATTTT
TRBJ2-5,TRBV12-3/TRBV12-4,.,TRBD2,CASSPSGGGGETQYF,TGTGCCAGCAGTCCTAGCGGGGGTGGGGGAGAGACCCAGTACTTC
TRBJ1-1,TRBV27,.,.,CASSSLGGGNTEAFF,TGTGCCAGCAGTTCCCTAGGGGGGGGGAACACTGAAGCTTTCTTT
TRBJ1-1,TRBV18,.,.,CASSRQDTEAFF,TGTGCCAGCTCAAGACAAGACACTGAAGCTTTCTTT
TRBJ1-2,TRBV5-6,few,.,CASSFGLGINYGYTF,TGTGCCAGCAGCTTCGGTTTGGGGATCAACTATGGCTACACCTTC
TRBJ2-6,TRBV18,.,.,CASSPAVVISGANVLTF,TGTGCCAGCTCACCAGCCGTTGTAATTTCTGGGGCCAACGTCCTGACTTTC
TRBJ2-5,TRBV29-1,many,.,CSVEGGGLQETQYF,TGCAGCGTTGAAGGGGGCGGTCTCCAAGAGACCCAGTACTTC
TRBJ2-5,TRBV9,few,TRBD2,CASSVGGRQETQYF,TGTGCCAGCAGCGTAGGCGGGAGGCAAGAGACCCAGTACTTC
TRBJ2-1,TRBV7-9,.,TRBD2,CASEGGSVNEQFF,TGTGCCAGCGAAGGCGGGAGCGTAAATGAGCAGTTCTTC
TRBJ2-4,TRBV21-1,few,.,CASSKTSGVKNIQYF,TGTGCCAGCAGCAAGACTAGCGGGGTCAAAAACATTCAGTACTTC
TRBJ2-1,TRBV25-1,few,.,CASSPKGGWRDEQFF,TGTGCCAGCAGCCCTAAGGGGGGGTGGCGGGATGAGCAGTTCTTC
TRBJ2-7,TRBV24-1,many,TRBD1,CATSDQQGYEQYF,TGTGCCACCAGTGACCAACAGGGGTACGAGCAGTACTTC
TRBJ2-4,TRBV3-1,.,TRBD1,CASSQVGTGAKEQYF,TGTGCCAGCAGCCAAGTGGGGACAGGGGCAAAGGAGCAGTACTTC
TRBJ1-1,TRBV12-3/TRBV12-4,.,TRBD1,CASSFGLRGAALTEAFF,TGTGCCAGCAGTTTTGGTCTCAGGGGGGCGGCCCTGACTGAAGCTTTCTTT
TRBJ2-3,TRBV5-1,.,TRBD2,CASSQPWAGGTDTQYF,TGCGCCAGCAGCCAACCGTGGGCGGGGGGAACAGATACGCAGTATTTT
TRBJ2-1,TRBV9,.,.,CASSGEDFTYNEQFF,TGTGCCAGCAGCGGGGAGGACTTTACTTACAATGAGCAGTTCTTC
TRBJ2-3,TRBV24-1,few,.,CATSGGLSTDTQYF,TGTGCCACCAGTGGAGGGCTCAGCACAGATACGCAGTATTTT
TRBJ2-5,TRBV6-2/TRBV6-3,many,.,CASSGGGYQETQYF,TGTGCCAGCAGCGGTGGGGGGTACCAAGAGACCCAGTACTTC
TRBJ2-7,TRBV6-1,.,.,CASKGQISYEQYF,TGTGCCAGCAAAGGACAGATCTCCTACGAGCAGTACTTC
TRBJ2-7,TRBV20-1,.,TRBD2,CSVYGAGSYYGQYF,TGCAGTGTTTACGGAGCGGGGTCGTACTACGGGCAGTACTTC
TRBJ1-2,TRBV6-2/TRBV6-3,few,.,CASSSPGNRVDGYTF,TGTGCCAGCAGTTCCCCCGGGAACAGGGTCGATGGCTACACCTTC
TRBJ2-1,TRBV7-9,once,TRBD1,CASSPIDRGNNEQFF,TGTGCCAGCAGCCCGATTGACAGGGGGAACAATGAGCAGTTCTTC
TRBJ2-1,TRBV20-1,few,TRBD2,CSARDFSGRASYNEQFF,TGCAGTGCTAGAGATTTTAGCGGGAGGGCATCATACAATGAGCAGTTCTTC
TRBJ1-2,TRBV5-1,.,.,CASRPEGAGGYTF,TGCGCCAGCAGACCCGAAGGGGCGGGAGGCTACACCTTC
TRBJ2-3,TRBV6-4,few,TRBD2,CASSDSGSPDTQYF,TGTGCCAGCAGCGATAGCGGGAGTCCAGATACGCAGTATTTT
TRBJ2-1,TRBV12-3/TRBV12-4,.,.,CASSQGHPAGNEQFF,TGTGCCAGCAGCCAGGGACACCCGGCGGGCAATGAGCAGTTCTTC
TRBJ2-1,TRBV20-1,.,.,CSAVRVNPDNEQFF,TGCAGTGCCGTCCGGGTTAACCCAGACAATGAGCAGTTCTTC
TRBJ2-5,TRBV7-6,.,.,CASSPEGARPHQETQYF,TGTGCCAGCAGTCCCGAAGGTGCTAGACCTCATCAAGAGACCCAGTACTTC
TRBJ2-7,TRBV29-1,.,.,CSVYFEDSTYEQYF,TGCAGCGTTTATTTCGAGGACTCAACCTACGAGCAGTACTTC
TRBJ1-2,TRBV3-1,.,.,CASSQDREAHGYTF,TGTGCCAGCAGCCAAGATCGAGAGGCCCATGGCTACACCTTC
TRBJ2-7,TRBV12-3/TRBV12-4,few,.,CASSPDAISEQYF,TGTGCCAGCAGCCCCGATGCGATCAGCGAGCAGTACTTC
TRBJ2-3,TRBV6-5,.,.,CASSYSSTGGPTDTQYF,TGTGCCAGCAGTTACTCATCCACGGGGGGCCCCACAGATACGCAGTATTTT
TRBJ1-6,TRBV20-1,.,TRBD1,CSAVAGTGAIPLHF,TGCAGTGCTGTTGCCGGGACAGGAGCTATCCCCCTCCACTTT
TRBJ1-2,TRBV10-3,few,.,CASTSGVSNYGYTF,TGTGCCAGTACCTCAGGGGTCTCTAACTATGGCTACACCTTC
TRBJ2-7,TRBV28,few,TRBD2,CASALSYGGAISYEQYF,TGTGCCAGCGCCCTATCCTACGGGGGGGCAATATCCTACGAGCAGTACTTC
TRBJ1-1,TRBV5-1,.,TRBD1,CASSLNIGRGTEAFF,TGCGCCAGCAGCTTGAACATCGGCAGGGGGACTGAAGCTTTCTTT
TRBJ1-4,TRBV7-2,.,TRBD1,CASSLTGGLGEKLFF,TGTGCCAGCAGCCTAACAGGGGGCCTAGGTGAAAAACTGTTTTTT
TRBJ2-7,TRBV25-1,few,.,CASSELAESCEQYF,TGTGCCAGCAGTGAATTAGCGGAGTCCTGCGAGCAGTACTTC
TRBJ2-5,TRBV7-2,once,TRBD1,CASSQQGLGGNQPQYF,TGTGCCAGCAGCCAACAGGGGTTAGGGGGCAATCAGCCCCAGTACTTC
TRBJ2-5,TRBV7-2,many,.,CASMLAGSETQYF,TGTGCCAGTATGCTAGCAGGGTCTGAGACCCAGTACTTC
TRBJ2-1,TRBV20-1,once,TRBD1,CSARQGQEQFF,TGCAGTGCCAGACAGGGGCAAGAGCAGTTCTTC
TRBJ1-5,TRBV6-5,few,TRBD1,CASSRDRGRSQPQHF,TGTGCCAGCAGCCGGGACAGGGGAAGGAGTCAGCCCCAGCATTTT
TRBJ2-1,TRBV2,.,TRBD2,CASTLDTSGYNEQFF,TGTGCCAGCACCCTTGACACTAGCGGTTACAATGAGCAGTTCTTC
TRBJ1-5,TRBV29-1,few,TRBD1,CSVRDRDLWQPQHF,TGCAGCGTCCGGGACAGGGATTTATGGCAGCCCCAGCATTTT
TRBJ2-7,TRBV2,.,.,CASIGGPTYEQYF,TGTGCCAGCATCGGCGGGCCAACCTACGAGCAGTACTTC
TRBJ2-5,TRBV6-5,few,.,CASSFQGQGYYNEQYF,TGTGCCAGCAGTTTTCAAGGGCAGGGTTATTACAATGAGCAGTACTTC